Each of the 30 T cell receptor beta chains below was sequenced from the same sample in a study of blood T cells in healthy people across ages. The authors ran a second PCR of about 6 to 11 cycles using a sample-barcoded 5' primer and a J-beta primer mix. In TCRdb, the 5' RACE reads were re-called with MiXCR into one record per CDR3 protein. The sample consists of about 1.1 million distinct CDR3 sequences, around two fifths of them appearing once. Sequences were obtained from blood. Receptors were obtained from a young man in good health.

Here the CDR3 reads CASRRQGDIYGDGYTF. The DNA of the CDR3 is TGTGCCAGCAGGCGACAGGGGGACATTTATGGCGATGGCTACACCTTC. This rearrangement joins TRBV27 to TRBJ1-2; 9 nucleotides agree with TRBD1. From germline, CDR1 is MNHEY and CDR2 SMNVEV (reference sequence). V lost 6 bases and J lost 6; bases outside the gene matches: 14. CDR3 length: 16 residues.

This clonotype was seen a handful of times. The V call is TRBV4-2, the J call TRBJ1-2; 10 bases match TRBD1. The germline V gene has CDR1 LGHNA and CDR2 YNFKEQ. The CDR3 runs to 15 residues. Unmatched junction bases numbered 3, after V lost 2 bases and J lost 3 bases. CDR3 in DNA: TGTGCCAGCAGCCAAACCGGGACAGGGGACTATGGCTACACCTTC. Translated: CASSQTGTGDYGYTF.

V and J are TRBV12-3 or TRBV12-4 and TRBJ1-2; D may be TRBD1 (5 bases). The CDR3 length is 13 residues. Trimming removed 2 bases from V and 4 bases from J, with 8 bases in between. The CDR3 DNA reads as TGTGCCAGCAGTTTAAGACAGACCTATGGCTACACCTTC. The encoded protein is CASSLRQTYGYTF.

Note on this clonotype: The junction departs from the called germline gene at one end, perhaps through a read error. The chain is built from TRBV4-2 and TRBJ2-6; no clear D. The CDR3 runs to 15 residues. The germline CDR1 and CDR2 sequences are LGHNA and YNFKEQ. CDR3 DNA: TGTGCCAGCAGTCAAGACAACCCTGGGGCCAACGTCCTGACTTTC. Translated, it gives CASSQDNPGANVLTF.

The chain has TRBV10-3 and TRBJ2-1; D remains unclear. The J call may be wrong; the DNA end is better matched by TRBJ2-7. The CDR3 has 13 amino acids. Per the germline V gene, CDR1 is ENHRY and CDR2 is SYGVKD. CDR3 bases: TGTGCCATCATGGCAGCCTCCTACAATGAGCAGTACTTC. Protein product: CAIMAASYNEQYF.

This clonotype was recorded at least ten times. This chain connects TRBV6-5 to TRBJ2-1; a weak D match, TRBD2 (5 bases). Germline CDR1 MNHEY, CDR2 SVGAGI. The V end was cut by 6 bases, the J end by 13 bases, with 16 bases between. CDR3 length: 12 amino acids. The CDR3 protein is CASRPPGNYQFF. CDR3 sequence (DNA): TGTGCCAGCAGACCACCGGGAAACTATCAGTTCTTC.

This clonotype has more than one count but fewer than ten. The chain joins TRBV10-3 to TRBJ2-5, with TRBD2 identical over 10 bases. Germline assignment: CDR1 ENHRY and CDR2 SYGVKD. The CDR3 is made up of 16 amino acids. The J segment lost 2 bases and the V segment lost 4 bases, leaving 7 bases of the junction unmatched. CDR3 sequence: CAISGTGLAPQETQYF. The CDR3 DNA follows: TGTGCCATCAGTGGGACGGGACTAGCGCCACAAGAGACCCAGTACTTC.

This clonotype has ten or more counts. This chain's CDR3 is CASSATGGSYNEQFF. Written as DNA, the CDR3 is TGTGCCAGCAGCGCTACAGGGGGATCCTACAATGAGCAGTTCTTC. The J gene is TRBJ2-1, the V gene TRBV9; 8 positions match TRBD1. Trimming at V came to 3 bases and at J to 1 base, leaving 3 bases not matched to a gene. Germline CDR1 is SGDLS and CDR2 is YYNGEE. This CDR3 contains 15 residues.

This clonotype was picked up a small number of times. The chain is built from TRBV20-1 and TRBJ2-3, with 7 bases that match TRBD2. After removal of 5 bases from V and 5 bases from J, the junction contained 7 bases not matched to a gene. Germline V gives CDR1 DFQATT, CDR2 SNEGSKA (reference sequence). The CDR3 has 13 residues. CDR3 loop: CSAGGDEGDTQYF. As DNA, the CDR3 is TGCAGTGCTGGGGGGGACGAAGGAGATACGCAGTATTTT.

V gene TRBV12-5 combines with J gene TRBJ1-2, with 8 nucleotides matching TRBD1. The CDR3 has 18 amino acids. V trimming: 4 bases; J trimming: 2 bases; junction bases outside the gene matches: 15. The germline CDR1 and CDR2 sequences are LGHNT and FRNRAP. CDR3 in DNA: TGTGCTAGTGGTTCGGACAGGGTAGTTATAAACAAGAACTATGGCTACACCTTC. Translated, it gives CASGSDRVVINKNYGYTF.

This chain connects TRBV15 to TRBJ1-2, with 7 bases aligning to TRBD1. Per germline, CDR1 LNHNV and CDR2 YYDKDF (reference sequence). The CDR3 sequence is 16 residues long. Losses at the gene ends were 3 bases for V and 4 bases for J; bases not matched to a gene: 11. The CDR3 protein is CATSSNVPAGGYGYTF. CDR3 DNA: TGTGCCACCAGCAGTAATGTCCCGGCAGGGGGCTATGGCTACACCTTC.

The CDR3 DNA reads TGTGCCAGCAGCCCGGGACATGTAAGTACCCCTAACTATGGCTACACCTTC. Translation gives CASSPGHVSTPNYGYTF. The chain links TRBV3-1 to TRBJ1-2; D perhaps matches TRBD1 (6 bases). V lost 4 bases to trimming and J lost 0 bases, with 18 bases between them. In germline, CDR1 is LGHDT, CDR2 YNNKEL (reference sequence). This CDR3 spans 17 amino acids. Variable domain in full (rest from reference TRBV3-1 and TRBJ1-2): DTAVSQTPKYLVTQMGNDKSIKCEQNLGHDTMYWYKQDSKKFLKIMFSYNNKELIINETVPNRFSPKSPDKAHLNLHINSLELGDSAVYFCASSPGHVSTPNYGYTFGSGTRLTVV.

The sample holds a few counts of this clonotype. CDR3 region: CASSQEWTSNQPQHF. CDR3 nucleotide sequence: TGCGCCAGCAGCCAAGAGTGGACTAGCAATCAGCCCCAGCATTTT. The V gene is TRBV4-3, the J gene TRBJ1-5; no clear D gene. V dropped 0 bases and J dropped 0 bases, with 6 bases sitting between them. This CDR3 is 15 amino acids long. Germline values: CDR1 LGHNA, CDR2 YSLEER.

DNA for the CDR3: TGCAGTTTCTCGGGGGGGGCGACAGATACGCAGTATTTT. It specifies CSFSGGATDTQYF. The rearrangement uses TRBV20-1 and TRBJ2-3, with 8 bases fitting TRBD2. This CDR3 is 13 amino acids long. J lost 3 bases, V lost 8 bases, and 7 bases had no gene match. The V gene's germline CDR1 is DFQATT and CDR2 SNEGSKA (reference sequence).

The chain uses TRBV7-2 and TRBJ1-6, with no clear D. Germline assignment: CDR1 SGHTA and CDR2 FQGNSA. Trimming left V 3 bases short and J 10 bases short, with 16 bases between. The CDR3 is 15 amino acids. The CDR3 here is CASSFREFAASPLHF. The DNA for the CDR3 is TGTGCCAGCAGCTTCCGGGAATTCGCGGCCTCACCCCTCCACTTT. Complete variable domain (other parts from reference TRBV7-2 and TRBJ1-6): GAGVSQSPSNKVTEKGKDVELRCDPISGHTALYWYRQSLGQGLEFLIYFQGNSAPDKSGLPSDRFSAERTGGSVSTLTIQRTQQEDSAVYLCASSFREFAASPLHFGNGTRLTVT.

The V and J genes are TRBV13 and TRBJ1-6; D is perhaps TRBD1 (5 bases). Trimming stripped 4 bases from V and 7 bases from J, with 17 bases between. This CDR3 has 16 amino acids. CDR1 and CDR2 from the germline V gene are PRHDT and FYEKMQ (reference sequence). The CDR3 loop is CASSSWVDRGNSPLHF. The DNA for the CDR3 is TGTGCCAGCAGCTCATGGGTTGATAGGGGAAATTCACCCCTCCACTTT.

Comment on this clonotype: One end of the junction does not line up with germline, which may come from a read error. The CDR3 reads CASSYSKGQQETRYF. The CDR3 DNA sequence: TGTGCCAGCAGTTACTCCAAAGGACAGCAAGAGACCCGGTACTTC. The chain couples TRBV6-6 to TRBJ2-5, with a possible D match to TRBD1 (6 bases). The length of the CDR3 is 15 residues. Per the germline V gene, CDR1 is MNHNY and CDR2 is SVGAGI (reference sequence).

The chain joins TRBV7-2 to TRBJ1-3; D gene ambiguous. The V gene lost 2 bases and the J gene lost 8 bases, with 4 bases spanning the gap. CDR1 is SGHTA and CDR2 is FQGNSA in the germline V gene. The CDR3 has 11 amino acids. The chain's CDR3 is CASSLKDTIYF. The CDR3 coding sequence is TGTGCCAGCAGCTTAAAAGACACCATATATTTT.

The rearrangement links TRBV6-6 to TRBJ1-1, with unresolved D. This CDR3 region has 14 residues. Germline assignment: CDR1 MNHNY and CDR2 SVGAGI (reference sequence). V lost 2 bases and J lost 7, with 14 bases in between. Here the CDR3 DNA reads TGTGCCAGCAGTTACATCCGGGGTCGGGGTGAAGCTTTCTTT. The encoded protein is CASSYIRGRGEAFF.

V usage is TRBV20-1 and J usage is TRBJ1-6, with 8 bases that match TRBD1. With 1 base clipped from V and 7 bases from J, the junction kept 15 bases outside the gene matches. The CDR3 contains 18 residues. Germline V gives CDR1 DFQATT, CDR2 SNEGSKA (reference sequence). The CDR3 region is CSARVTVDRGYINSPLHF. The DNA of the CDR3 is TGCAGTGCTAGAGTTACCGTCGACAGGGGCTACATCAATTCACCCCTCCACTTT.

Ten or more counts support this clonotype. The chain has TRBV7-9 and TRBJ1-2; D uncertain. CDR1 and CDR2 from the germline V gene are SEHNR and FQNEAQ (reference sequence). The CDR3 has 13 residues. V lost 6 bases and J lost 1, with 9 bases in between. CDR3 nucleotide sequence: TGTGCCAGCAGTCCTAGAGATAACTATGGCTACACCTTC. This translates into CASSPRDNYGYTF.

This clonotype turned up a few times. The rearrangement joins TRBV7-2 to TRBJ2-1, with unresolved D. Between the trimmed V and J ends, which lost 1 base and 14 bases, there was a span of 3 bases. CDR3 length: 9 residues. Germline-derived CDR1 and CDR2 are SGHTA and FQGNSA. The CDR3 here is CASSLDEFF. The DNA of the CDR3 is TGTGCCAGCAGCTTAGATGAGTTCTTC.

The CDR3 DNA sequence: TGTGCCAGCAGTAAGACCGGTAATTCACCCCTCCACTTT. This codes for CASSKTGNSPLHF. The chain uses TRBV6-6 and TRBJ1-6; D remains unclear. CDR1 is MNHNY and CDR2 is SVGAGI in the germline V gene (reference sequence). V was clipped by 5 bases and J by 6 bases, with 8 bases between them. The CDR3 runs to 13 residues.

The CDR3 coding sequence is TGTGCCAGCAGTTTTTCACGCGGGGGCCTATCTCCTTCCTACGAGCAGTACTTC. Translated, it gives CASSFSRGGLSPSYEQYF. The chain has TRBV12-3 or TRBV12-4 and TRBJ2-7, with D possibly TRBD2 on 7 matching bases. This CDR3 region has 18 residues. V gave up 3 bases and J gave up 1 base, with 22 bases separating them.

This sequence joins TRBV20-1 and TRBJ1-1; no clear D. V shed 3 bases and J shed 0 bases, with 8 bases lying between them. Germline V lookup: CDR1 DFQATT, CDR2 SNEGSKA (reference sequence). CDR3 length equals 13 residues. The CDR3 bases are TGCAGTGCTAGTCCCGTGATGAACACTGAAGCTTTCTTT. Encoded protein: CSASPVMNTEAFF.

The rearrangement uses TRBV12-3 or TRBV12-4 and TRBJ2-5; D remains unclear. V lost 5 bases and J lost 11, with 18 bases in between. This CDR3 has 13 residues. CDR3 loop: CASSPALGNEQYF. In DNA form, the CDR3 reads TGTGCCAGCAGTCCTGCCCTAGGCAATGAGCAGTACTTC.

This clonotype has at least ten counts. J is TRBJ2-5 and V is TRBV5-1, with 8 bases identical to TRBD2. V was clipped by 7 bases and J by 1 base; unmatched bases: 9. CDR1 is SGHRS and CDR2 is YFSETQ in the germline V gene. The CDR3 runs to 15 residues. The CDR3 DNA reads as TGCGCCAGCTTACCCCGGACTAGCAGCCAAGAGACCCAGTACTTC. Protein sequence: CASLPRTSSQETQYF.

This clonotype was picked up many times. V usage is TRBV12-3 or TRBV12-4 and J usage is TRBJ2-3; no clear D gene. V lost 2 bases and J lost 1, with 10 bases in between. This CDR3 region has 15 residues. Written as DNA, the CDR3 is TGTGCCAGCAGTTTACCCCGAAGCCGCACAGATACGCAGTATTTT. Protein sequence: CASSLPRSRTDTQYF.

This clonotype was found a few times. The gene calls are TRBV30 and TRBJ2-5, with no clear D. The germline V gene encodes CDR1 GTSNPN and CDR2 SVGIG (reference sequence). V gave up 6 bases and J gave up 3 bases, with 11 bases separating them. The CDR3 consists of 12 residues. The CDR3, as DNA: TGTGCCTGTACGAGAAGCGAAGAGACCCAGTACTTC. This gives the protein CACTRSEETQYF.

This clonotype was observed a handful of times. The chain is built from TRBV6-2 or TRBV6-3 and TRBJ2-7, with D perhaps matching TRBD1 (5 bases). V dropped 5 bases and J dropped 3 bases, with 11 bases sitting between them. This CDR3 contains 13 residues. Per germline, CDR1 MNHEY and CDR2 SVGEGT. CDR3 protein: CASSATGHYEQYF. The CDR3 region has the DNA TGTGCCAGCAGTGCCACAGGACACTACGAGCAGTACTTC.